This T cell receptor beta chain was identified in a study of cytomegalovirus exposure and HLA in healthy donors. Study conclusions and caveats: With later analysis, a missense DCLRE1C variant became linked to TCR beta V- and J-gene trimming.

With 60 Vbeta and 13 Jbeta primers, the PCR was carried out. Clones were sequenced by immunoSEQ multiplex PCR, and TCRdb holds only the in-frame ones, with some missing. The sample carries 150,000 to 200,000 clones, approximately 70% recorded once. With regard to this clone: Antigen specificity is unknown.

The CDR3 has 15 residues. V was trimmed by 2 bases and J by 5 bases, leaving 15 bases between them. Germline-derived CDR1 and CDR2 are LGHNA and YNFKEQ. The sequence was obtained from a woman in her thirties in good health and CMV-seronegative. The rearrangement joins TRBV4-2 to TRBJ1-2; D gene uncertain. Sequencing was done on a sample of PBMCs. The CDR3 region is CASSQSAQATYGYTF. CDR3 coding DNA: TGTGCCAGCAGCCAATCCGCCCAGGCCACATATGGCTACACCTTC.